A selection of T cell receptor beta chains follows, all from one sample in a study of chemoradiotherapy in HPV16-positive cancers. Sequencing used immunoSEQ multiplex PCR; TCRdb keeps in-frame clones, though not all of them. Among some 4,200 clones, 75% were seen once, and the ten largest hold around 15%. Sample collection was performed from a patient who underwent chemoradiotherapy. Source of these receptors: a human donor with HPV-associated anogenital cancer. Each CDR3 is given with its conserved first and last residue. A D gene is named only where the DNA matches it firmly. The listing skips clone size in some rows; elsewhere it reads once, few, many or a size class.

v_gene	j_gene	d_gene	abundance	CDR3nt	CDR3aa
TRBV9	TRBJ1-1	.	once	TGTGCCAGCAGCGAGGGGATAGGAACTGAAGCTTTCTTT	CASSEGIGTEAFF
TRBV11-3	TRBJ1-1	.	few	TGTGCCAGCAGCTCGGGACATGGGGGTGAAGCTTTCTTT	CASSSGHGGEAFF
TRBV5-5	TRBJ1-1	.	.	TGTGCCAGCAGCTTGTTCTGGCAGAAGAACACTGAAGCTTTCTTT	CASSLFWQKNTEAFF
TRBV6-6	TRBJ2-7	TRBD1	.	TGTGCCAGCATTGAGACAGGGACCTACGAGCAGTACTTC	CASIETGTYEQYF
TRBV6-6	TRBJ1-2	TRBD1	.	TGTGCCAGCAGCCTAGGACAGGGAGGAACTGACTATGGCTACACCTTC	CASSLGQGGTDYGYTF
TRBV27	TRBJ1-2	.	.	TGTGCCAGCACCGGTCAGGGCCACTATGGCTACACCTTC	CASTGQGHYGYTF
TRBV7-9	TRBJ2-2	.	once	TGTGCCAGCAGCAAAACGGGGAGCACCGGGGAGCTGTTTTTT	CASSKTGSTGELFF
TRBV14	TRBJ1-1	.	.	TGTGCCAGCAGCCAAGCCCAGGGGCTTGGGACTGAAGCTTTCTTT	CASSQAQGLGTEAFF
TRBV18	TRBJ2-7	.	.	TGTGCCAGCTCACCACCGAGCGTACCCTACGAGCAGTACTTC	CASSPPSVPYEQYF
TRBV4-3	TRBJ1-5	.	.	TGCGCCAGCAGTCAAGATTGGGGGTCTGCTGGTCAGCCCCAGCATTTT	CASSQDWGSAGQPQHF
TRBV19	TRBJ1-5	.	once	TGTGCCAGTAGTATAGAGGGGGGCAATCAGCCCCAGCATTTT	CASSIEGGNQPQHF
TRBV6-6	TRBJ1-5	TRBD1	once	TGTGCCAGCAGTTTTTACAGGGGTGCTCAGCCCCAGCATTTT	CASSFYRGAQPQHF
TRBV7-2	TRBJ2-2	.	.	TGTGCCAGCAGCGTATACACCGGGGAGCTGTTTTTT	CASSVYTGELFF
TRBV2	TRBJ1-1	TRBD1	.	TGTGCCAGCAGTGACAGGGGGAAGGCTGAAGCTTTCTTT	CASSDRGKAEAFF
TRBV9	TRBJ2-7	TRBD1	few	TGTGCCAGCAGCGCCGGGACAGGGAGCTCCTACGAGCAGTACTTC	CASSAGTGSSYEQYF
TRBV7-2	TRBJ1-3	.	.	TGTGCCAGCAGCGAAGAGGCTAGTGGAAACACCATATATTTT	CASSEEASGNTIYF
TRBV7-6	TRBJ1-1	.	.	TGTGCCAGCAGCTTAATAGGGAGCGGGAACACTGAAGCTTTCTTT	CASSLIGSGNTEAFF
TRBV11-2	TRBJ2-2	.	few	TGTGCCAGCAGCTATACTATGTCTAACACCGGGGAGCTGTTTTTT	CASSYTMSNTGELFF
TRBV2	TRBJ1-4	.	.	TGTGCCAGCACACATCCAGGAACCGGTGAAAAACTGTTTTTT	CASTHPGTGEKLFF
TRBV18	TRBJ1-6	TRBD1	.	TGTGCCAGCTCACGAACGGACAGGGCAGGTCATTTTGCACCCCTCCACTTT	CASSRTDRAGHFAPLHF
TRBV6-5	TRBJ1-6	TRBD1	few	TGTGCCACCCAGGGGGCCTCAGGGCGTTCACCCCTCCACTTT	CATQGASGRSPLHF
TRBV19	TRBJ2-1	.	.	TGTGCCAGTAGTATTATGGGGAATGAGCAGTTCTTC	CASSIMGNEQFF
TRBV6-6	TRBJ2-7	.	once	TGTGCCAGCAGTTACCCCGGCTCCTACGAGCAGTACTTC	CASSYPGSYEQYF
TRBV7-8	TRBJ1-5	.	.	TGTGCCAGCAGCCCGCTACAGGGAGGTAGCAATCAGCCCCAGCATTTT	CASSPLQGGSNQPQHF
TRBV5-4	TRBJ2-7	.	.	TGTGCCAGCAGCTTGGGACAGGGAGGCTACGAGCAGTACTTC	CASSLGQGGYEQYF
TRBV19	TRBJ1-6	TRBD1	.	TGTGCCAGCGGTTCTAGGACAGGCGGCTCACCCCTCCACTTT	CASGSRTGGSPLHF
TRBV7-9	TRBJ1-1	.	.	TGTGCCAGCAGCCCGGACAGTCAAGTCCCTGAAGCTTTCTTT	CASSPDSQVPEAFF
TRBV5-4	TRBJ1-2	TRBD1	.	TGTGCCAGCAGCTTTCGAGGACAGGGGTCTTTCGGCTACACCTTC	CASSFRGQGSFGYTF
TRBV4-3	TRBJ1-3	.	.	TGCGCCAGCAGCCCCAGGGTCGCTGGAAACACCATATATTTT	CASSPRVAGNTIYF
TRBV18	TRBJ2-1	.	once	TGTGCCAGCTCACCACCCGACCCTCCGAATTGGGAGCAGTTCTTC	CASSPPDPPNWEQFF